A selection of T cell receptor beta chains follows, all from one sample in a study of blood T cell repertoires in COVID-19. The repertoire was sequenced with immunoSEQ multiplex PCR; TCRdb's copy has only in-frame clones and lacks some. The sample has 100,000 to 110,000 clones, around four fifths seen once. Sequenced material: peripheral blood. All receptors come from a man aged 50 to 60 with active or convalescent COVID-19. Both conserved end residues are trimmed from each CDR3. Where a row states a size, it is once, few, many or the class of an expanded clone; other rows omit it.

clone_size	j_call	v_call	cdr3_length	cdr3_aa
once	TRBJ2-3	TRBV6-5	13	ASSEGGRDMDTQY
few	TRBJ2-7	TRBV12-3/TRBV12-4	10	AIAQGADEQY
once	TRBJ2-3	TRBV11-2	13	ASSLQGGPTNTQY
-	TRBJ2-1	TRBV24-1	14	ATSDRRTSAVNEQF
-	TRBJ2-1	TRBV6-5	10	ASRTGVDEQF
-	TRBJ1-1	TRBV5-1	12	ASSTGQGRPEAF
-	TRBJ1-4	TRBV29-1	11	SVVGSPNEKLF
-	TRBJ1-6	TRBV27	11	ASSSEVNSPLH
-	TRBJ1-2	TRBV21-1	12	ASSNRNRNYGYT
once	TRBJ1-6	TRBV18	14	ASSPPQGTGGRALH
-	TRBJ2-1	TRBV29-1	11	SVEFPRYNEQF
-	TRBJ1-1	TRBV2	13	ATQRDLQSNTEAF
-	TRBJ2-1	TRBV24-1	14	ATSDPGRADGNEQF
-	TRBJ2-2	TRBV12-5	16	ASGPGTSGRGSTGELF
-	TRBJ2-7	TRBV7-9	11	ASSFSTGDEQY
-	TRBJ2-1	TRBV7-9	8	ASSANEQF
once	TRBJ2-1	TRBV7-2	11	ASSLVLAYEQF
once	TRBJ2-3	TRBV19	16	ASSTSGLAGERPDTQY
-	TRBJ2-1	TRBV9	18	ASSSGTSGRSPRSYNEQF
-	TRBJ1-6	TRBV28	14	ASSFVTMSYNSPLH
-	TRBJ1-5	TRBV28	12	ASSSDSSNQPQH
-	TRBJ2-2	TRBV6-5	14	ASSYSTSGNTGELF
-	TRBJ1-1	TRBV5-4	11	ASSFGDNTEAF
-	TRBJ1-6	TRBV3-1/TRBV3-2	12	ASSLGQVNSPLH
-	TRBJ2-3	TRBV11-3	14	ASSSPAGLRLDTQY
once	TRBJ2-7	TRBV3-1/TRBV3-2	10	ASEASGYEQY
-	TRBJ1-5	TRBV3-1/TRBV3-2	15	ASSHSPGVPNLQPQH
-	TRBJ2-7	TRBV2	12	ASSGEGRGSEQY
-	TRBJ2-1	TRBV30	16	AWTGTSGRGSLYNEQF
-	TRBJ2-7	TRBV7-8	13	ASSPGRRFSYEQY
-	TRBJ2-1	TRBV6-2/TRBV6-3	12	ASSFRTGHHEQF
few	TRBJ2-5	TRBV2	14	ASKMTSALMGETQY